These 26 T cell receptor beta chains were all obtained from the same sample, sequenced in a study of OX40 agonist ivuxolimab in advanced cancers. The table came from immunoSEQ multiplex PCR; TCRdb's copy has only in-frame clones and leaves some out. The sample consists of about 58,000 clones, 82% of them appearing once. Sequenced material: CD4+ or CD8+ T cells sorted from blood, taken in a trial of the OX40 agonist ivuxolimab. The receptors here all came from an adult with an advanced solid tumor such as melanoma, head and neck, liver or kidney cancer.

This chain connects TRBV7-2 to TRBJ2-5, with a tentative D call TRBD2 (7 bases). CDR3 size: 16 residues. The V and J ends lost 5 bases and 2 bases respectively, with 18 bases between them. The V gene's germline CDR1 is SGHTA and CDR2 FQGNSA. CDR3 loop: CASSVGGGGNQETQYF. Written as DNA, the CDR3 is TGTGCCAGCAGCGTAGGGGGAGGGGGGAATCAAGAGACCCAGTACTTC.

The rearrangement uses TRBV11-2 and TRBJ2-1; possibly TRBD2 for D (5 bases). V dropped 0 bases and J dropped 7 bases, with 10 bases sitting between them. This CDR3 contains 14 residues. The germline CDR1 and CDR2 sequences are SGHAT and FQNNGV. CDR3 DNA: TGTGCCAGCAGCTTAGAGCGGACTCGGAATGAGCAGTTCTTC. Translated: CASSLERTRNEQFF.

This chain uses TRBV5-4 with TRBJ2-7, with TRBD2 matching 7 bases. The trim removed 0 bases at V and 7 bases at J, leaving 4 bases unmatched. Per germline, CDR1 SGHNT and CDR2 YYREEE (reference sequence). The CDR3 loop spans 13 amino acids. This chain's CDR3 is CASSLEASGEQYF. The DNA of the CDR3 is TGTGCCAGCAGCTTGGAGGCTAGCGGAGAGCAGTACTTC.

The V and J genes are TRBV27 and TRBJ2-3; the D is unclear. The V end lost 7 bases, the J end lost 2 bases, and 7 bases lay between the germline ends. The CDR3 spans 12 residues. Germline V gives CDR1 MNHEY, CDR2 SMNVEV (reference sequence). CDR3 residues: CASKSATDTQYF. CDR3 bases: TGTGCCAGCAAAAGCGCCACAGATACGCAGTATTTT.

V gene TRBV4-3 combines with J gene TRBJ2-3, with D hard to call. This CDR3 region has 14 residues. CDR1 and CDR2 (germline): LGHNA, YSLEER. Between the trimmed V and J ends, which lost 0 bases and 0 bases, there was a span of 4 bases. In DNA, the CDR3 is TGCGCCAGCAGCCAAGAATCTAGCACAGATACGCAGTATTTT. Its protein product is CASSQESSTDTQYF.

This clone came up once. The V call is TRBV5-6, the J call TRBJ2-2; 7 positions match TRBD2. This CDR3 contains 16 residues. Trimming removed 3 bases from V and 1 base from J; junction bases left unmatched: 6. Germline V gene data show CDR1 as SGHDT and CDR2 as YYEEEE. CDR3 nucleotides: TGTGCCAGCAGCTCACTGACTAGCTGGAACACCGGGGAGCTGTTTTTT. Encoded protein: CASSSLTSWNTGELFF.

The sample holds one count of this clone. The rearrangement joins TRBV12-5 to TRBJ1-1; the match to TRBD1 covers 7 bases. The V and J ends lost 4 bases and 4 bases, in that order; junction bases with no gene match: 6. The CDR3 covers 14 residues. CDR1 is LGHNT, CDR2 FRNRAP, per germline. CDR3 coding DNA: TGTGCTAGTGGTTCGCTGGGACAGATCACTGAAGCTTTCTTT. It is translated as CASGSLGQITEAFF.

The chain couples TRBV5-4 to TRBJ2-6; D is uncertain. In germline, CDR1 is SGHNT, CDR2 YYREEE (reference sequence). V was trimmed by 2 bases and J by 0 bases, leaving 6 bases between them. This CDR3 comprises 15 residues. Written as DNA, the CDR3 is TGTGCCAGCAGCTTCTTGTACTCTGGGGCCAACGTCCTGACTTTC. This sequence encodes CASSFLYSGANVLTF.

There are a few counts of this clone. V is TRBV18 and J is TRBJ1-2; D not certain. Trimming pared 3 bases from V and 6 bases from J, leaving 17 bases between. Germline V gene data show CDR1 as KGHSH and CDR2 as LQKENI. The CDR3 extends over 15 amino acids. The CDR3 DNA reads TGTGCCAGCTCACCTAGTAGGGCAGTCGGGGATGGCTACACCTTC. Translation gives CASSPSRAVGDGYTF.

This chain connects TRBV5-6 to TRBJ1-1; TRBD1 matches 7 bases. Trimming at V came to 0 bases and at J to 1 base, leaving 3 bases not matched to a gene. Germline V CDR1 and CDR2: SGHDT, YYEEEE. The CDR3 is made up of 15 amino acids. The CDR3 protein is CASSLVRQGNTEAFF. The CDR3 nucleotides read TGTGCCAGCAGCTTGGTTAGACAGGGGAACACTGAAGCTTTCTTT.

J is TRBJ1-2 and V is TRBV7-9; TRBD1 is a possible D gene (5 bases). The CDR3 sequence is 17 residues long. Trimming removed 5 bases from V and 2 bases from J, with 21 bases in between. Per the germline V gene, CDR1 is SEHNR and CDR2 is FQNEAQ (reference sequence). The CDR3 loop reads CASSIIGARAFNYGYTF. The CDR3 DNA is TGTGCCAGCAGCATAATAGGGGCCAGGGCTTTCAACTATGGCTACACCTTC.

CDR3 amino acids: CASSLTPVMGEQFF. The DNA for the CDR3 is TGTGCCAGCAGCTTAACCCCCGTCATGGGCGAGCAGTTCTTC. V and J are TRBV7-2 and TRBJ2-1; D unresolved. V shed 2 bases and J shed 10 bases, with 15 bases lying between them. CDR1 is SGHTA and CDR2 is FQGNSA in the germline V gene. This CDR3 has 14 residues.

This clone came up once. The V gene is TRBV5-1, the J gene TRBJ2-6; 9 positions match TRBD2. V dropped 0 bases and J dropped 0; count of bases not matched to a gene: 4. CDR3 length: 18 residues. Germline V gene sequence: CDR1 SGHRS, CDR2 YFSETQ. The CDR3 coding sequence is TGCGCCAGCAGCTTGGGGGTTAGCGGGGGCTCTGGGGCCAACGTCCTGACTTTC. This codes for CASSLGVSGGSGANVLTF.

The V and J genes are TRBV19 and TRBJ1-6; 8 nucleotides agree with TRBD1. The CDR3 runs 15 residues. Germline-derived CDR1 and CDR2 are LNHDA and SQIVND (reference sequence). V was pared by 5 bases and J by 5 bases, with 5 bases of the junction left unmatched. In DNA form, the CDR3 reads TGTGCCAGTAGTTACAGGGGGGTTGATAATTCACCCCTCCACTTT. Translation: CASSYRGVDNSPLHF.

This clone was detected only a few times. The chain uses TRBV19 and TRBJ2-5; D unclear. V was clipped by 6 bases and J by 5 bases, with 7 bases between them. Germline values: CDR1 LNHDA, CDR2 SQIVND (reference sequence). The CDR3 length is 11 residues. In DNA, the CDR3 is TGTGCCAGTAGGGTCGGGGAGACCCAGTACTTC. Translated, it gives CASRVGETQYF.

The CDR3 region has the DNA TGTGCCAGCAGGGCCGGTGGGACTAGCGGAACCCTCCTCCTCAATGAGCAGTTCTTC. As protein: CASRAGGTSGTLLLNEQFF. The chain combines TRBV5-4 with TRBJ2-1, with 11 bases that match TRBD2. Germline V CDR1 and CDR2: SGHNT, YYREEE (reference sequence). The CDR3 contains 19 residues. V shed 5 bases and J 6 bases; nucleotides not matched to a gene: 19.

The genes are TRBV7-9 and TRBJ2-3; D gene uncertain. The CDR3 has 14 amino acids. Trimming shortened V by 1 base and J by 6 bases, and 11 bases separated the two germline ends. Germline loops: CDR1 SEHNR, CDR2 FQNEAQ (reference sequence). CDR3 bases: TGTGCCAGCAGCTTAGGACTCCTGGAGGATACGCAGTATTTT. Translation: CASSLGLLEDTQYF.

This clone occurred once. The CDR3 spells CASSFSRATGELFF. CDR3 bases: TGTGCCAGCAGTTTTAGTAGGGCCACCGGGGAGCTGTTTTTT. The chain uses TRBV6-5 and TRBJ2-2; D not resolved. Trimming cost V 4 bases and J 4 bases, with 10 bases left between them. This CDR3 is built from 14 residues. The V gene's germline CDR1 is MNHEY and CDR2 SVGAGI.

This chain links TRBV5-4 with TRBJ2-5, with 7 bases matching TRBD1. This CDR3 comprises 14 residues. Germline CDR1 SGHNT, CDR2 YYREEE (reference sequence). The ends lost 4 bases at V and 5 bases at J; junction bases unmatched: 8. The CDR3 region has the DNA TGTGCCAGCAGCCCACAGGGGAAGCGGGAGACCCAGTACTTC. Protein: CASSPQGKRETQYF.

V gene TRBV14 combines with J gene TRBJ2-7; D unclear. CDR3 size: 15 residues. The germline V gene encodes CDR1 SGHDN and CDR2 FVKESK. The V gene lost 3 bases and the J gene lost 5 bases, with 17 bases spanning the gap. The CDR3 DNA sequence: TGTGCCAGCAGCCAGCCGGGCGCCCAAGGTAACGAGCAGTACTTC. Amino acid sequence: CASSQPGAQGNEQYF.

This clone was counted ten times or more. The chain carries TRBV11-3 and TRBJ2-1, with 8 positions matching TRBD1. Losses at the gene ends were 5 bases for V and 1 base for J; bases not matched to a gene: 4. CDR1 and CDR2 (germline): SGHNT, YENEEA. The CDR3 runs 15 residues. CDR3 protein: CASSPTGDSYNEQFF. The CDR3, as DNA: TGTGCCAGCAGCCCGACAGGGGATTCCTACAATGAGCAGTTCTTC.

For the CDR3, the DNA is TGTGCCAGCAGCAGTTTGCTAGCGGGGGCCCGAATCCCCGAGTATTTT. It specifies CASSSLLAGARIPEYF. This sequence joins TRBV11-2 and TRBJ2-3; TRBD2 aligns across 10 bases. V shed 5 bases and J 13 bases; nucleotides not matched to a gene: 18. The CDR3 length is 16 residues. In germline, CDR1 is SGHAT, CDR2 FQNNGV.

The chain carries TRBV29-1 and TRBJ2-5; tentatively, D is TRBD2 (6 bases). Germline V lookup: CDR1 SQVTM, CDR2 ANQGSEA. The CDR3 sequence is 13 residues long. Between the trimmed V and J ends, which lost 7 bases and 5 bases, there was a span of 17 bases. The CDR3 loop reads CSAVGVEGETQYF. DNA of the CDR3: TGCAGCGCCGTGGGGGTGGAGGGGGAGACCCAGTACTTC.

This clone appeared a few times. The rearrangement links TRBV25-1 to TRBJ2-1; D may be TRBD2 (5 bases). Germline loops: CDR1 MGHDK, CDR2 SYGVNS. Trimming removed 5 bases from V and 5 bases from J, with 13 bases in between. This CDR3 is built from 14 residues. CDR3 in amino acids: CASSRVEGHNEQFF. CDR3 nucleotide sequence: TGTGCCAGCAGTAGGGTAGAGGGTCACAATGAGCAGTTCTTC.

CDR3 sequence reads: CASSLTTSGYTDTQYF. In DNA, the CDR3 is TGTGCCAGCAGCCTAACAACTAGCGGCTACACAGATACGCAGTATTTT. The chain has TRBV14 and TRBJ2-3, with 8 bases that match TRBD2. With V trimmed by 4 bases and J by 2 bases, 8 bases remained unmatched. Per the germline V gene, CDR1 is SGHDN and CDR2 is FVKESK. The CDR3 contains 16 residues.

In this sample, this clone turned up once. The V call is TRBV28, the J call TRBJ1-5; 7 nucleotides line up with TRBD1. Germline CDR1 reads MDHEN; CDR2 reads SYDVKM. V lost 3 bases and J lost 0; bases outside the gene matches: 8. The CDR3 consists of 17 residues. CDR3 amino acids: CASSLLEGQYSNQPQHF. In nucleotides, the CDR3 is TGTGCCAGCAGTTTGTTAGAGGGACAGTATAGCAATCAGCCCCAGCATTTT.